A selection of T cell receptor beta chains follows, all from one sample in a study of quantifying T cell responses using KT2 cells. TCRdb reanalysed the UMI-ligation and nested PCR reads using MiXCR and keeps one entry per CDR3 protein. The table shows about 33,000 distinct CDR3 sequences, with 10% occurring only once. The sample taken for sequencing was PBMCs spiked with cells of the T cell clone KT2. All receptors derive from a human donor. CDR3s include the opening cysteine and the closing phenylalanine or tryptophan. A D gene is named only where the DNA matches it firmly. Not all rows give a size; the values are once, few, many and, for expanded clones, a class.

d_call j_call clone_size v_call cdr3_nt cdr3_aa
. TRBJ2-3 . TRBV5-5 TGTGCCAGCAGCTTAACAGGGACCACAGATACGCAGTATTTT CASSLTGTTDTQYF
. TRBJ1-2 many TRBV3-2 TGTGCCAGCAGCCCAAGATCGGCCAGGGACCCTTATGGCTACACCTTC CASSPRSARDPYGYTF
. TRBJ2-7 many TRBV25-1 TGTGCCAGCAGTGAATCAGGGACCTACGAGCAGTACTTC CASSESGTYEQYF
. TRBJ1-1 few TRBV2 TGTGCCAGCCGCGAGGGGAACACTGAAGCTTTCTTT CASREGNTEAFF
TRBD1 TRBJ2-1 . TRBV5-1 TGCGCCAGCAGCTACCTCCGGGACAGGGGCGGGAATGAGCAGTTCTTC CASSYLRDRGGNEQFF
. TRBJ2-5 few TRBV6-2/TRBV6-3 TGTGCCAGCAGTTTCGGGAGCGAGCAAGAGACCCAGTACTTC CASSFGSEQETQYF
TRBD1 TRBJ2-2 many TRBV18 TGTGCCAGCTCACCGCGGAGACGACAGGGGGCGAACGGGGAGCTGTTTTTT CASSPRRRQGANGELFF
. TRBJ2-3 . TRBV3-1 TGTGCCAGCAGCCAATATGGGACCCGCTTTAGCACAGATACGCAGTATTTT CASSQYGTRFSTDTQYF
. TRBJ1-5 . TRBV6-2/TRBV6-3 TGTGCAGGCGGGAGGGGCAATCAGCCCCAGCATTTT CAGGRGNQPQHF
TRBD2 TRBJ2-2 few TRBV2 TGTGCCAGCAGTGCTACAATAGCGGGGGGGCCGTCCGGGGAGCTGTTTTTT CASSATIAGGPSGELFF
. TRBJ2-2 . TRBV15 TGTGCCACCAGCAGAGATCGAGTACTAGTATATGGGGAGCTGTTTTTT CATSRDRVLVYGELFF
. TRBJ1-1 few TRBV6-4 TGTGCCAGCAAACCCGACGGGAACACTGAAGCTTTCTTT CASKPDGNTEAFF
. TRBJ1-1 . TRBV3-1 TGTGCCAGCAGCCAAGGCTGGACAGAGATGAACACTGAAGCTTTCTTT CASSQGWTEMNTEAFF
TRBD1 TRBJ1-1 . TRBV29-1 TGCAGCGTTCGACAGGGAGCAGCTGAAGCTTTCTTT CSVRQGAAEAFF
TRBD1 TRBJ2-3 few TRBV6-4 TGTGCCAGCCCCCAGGGACAGAACCCAGATACGCAGTATTTT CASPQGQNPDTQYF
. TRBJ2-6 . TRBV20-1 TGCAGTGCTAGGGCCACTGGGGCCAACGTCCTGACTTTC CSARATGANVLTF
TRBD1 TRBJ2-2 . TRBV7-6 TGTGCCAGCAGCCTCCGGGGACAGGGCAACACCGGGGAGCTGTTTTTT CASSLRGQGNTGELFF
TRBD2 TRBJ2-7 . TRBV30 TGTGCCTGGAGCGCCACTAGCGGGGGGACCTACGAGCAGTACTTC CAWSATSGGTYEQYF
TRBD2 TRBJ2-3 few TRBV6-4 TGTGCCAGCAGTGACTCGACGGGAGGCGGCACAGATACGCAGTATTTT CASSDSTGGGTDTQYF
. TRBJ2-5 many TRBV18 TGTGCCAGCTCGACTGATCAGCTCCAAGAGACCCAGTACTTC CASSTDQLQETQYF
TRBD2 TRBJ2-7 . TRBV19 TGTGCCAGTTCCCTAGCGGGAGATATTCGCGAGCAGTACTTC CASSLAGDIREQYF
. TRBJ2-7 many TRBV11-2 TGTGCCAGCAGCCGAATGACGGACTACGAGCAGTACTTC CASSRMTDYEQYF
TRBD1 TRBJ1-1 . TRBV7-8 TGTGCCAGCAGTTGGGACAGGGTGAACACTGAGGCTTTCTTT CASSWDRVNTEAFF
. TRBJ1-4 many TRBV12-3/TRBV12-4 TGTGCCAGCAGTGCAAGGGAGGAAAAACTGTTTTTT CASSAREEKLFF
TRBD2 TRBJ2-5 many TRBV7-2 TGTGCCAGCAGCCTGTCTAACTCGGGAGGGACCCAGTACTTC CASSLSNSGGTQYF
. TRBJ1-3 many TRBV25-1 TGTGCCAGCTCCACGGGGGTAGGAAACACCATATATTTT CASSTGVGNTIYF
TRBD1 TRBJ1-1 . TRBV4-1 TGCGCCAGCAGCCAAGATCAAACAGGGGGTCTAGCTTTCTTT CASSQDQTGGLAFF
. TRBJ1-2 few TRBV20-1 TGCAGTGCTAGAGATCTTACTGGCTATGGCTACACCTTC CSARDLTGYGYTF
. TRBJ2-3 many TRBV2 TGTGCCAGCAGTGATCGACGGACTAGCACAGATACGCAGTATTTT CASSDRRTSTDTQYF
TRBD1 TRBJ2-1 . TRBV5-1 TGCGCCAGCAGCTCCGGGGGACAGGAAAACAATGAGCAGTTCTTC CASSSGGQENNEQFF
. TRBJ2-3 many TRBV11-2 TGTGCCAGCAGACGGGACGGACGCACAGATACGCAGTATTTT CASRRDGRTDTQYF
TRBD1 TRBJ1-1 . TRBV19 TGTGCCAGTAGTCTCAGCGGACAGGGCGGCACTGAAGCTTTCTTT CASSLSGQGGTEAFF
. TRBJ1-6 many TRBV5-1 TGCGCCAGCAGCTTGGACAGTGACTATAATTCACCCCTCCACTTT CASSLDSDYNSPLHF
. TRBJ1-4 . TRBV28 TGTGCCAGCAGTTCAATCGGGACTGCCAATGAAAAACTGTTTTTT CASSSIGTANEKLFF
. TRBJ2-7 . TRBV4-3 TGCGCCAGCAGCCAAGGGCGGGTGAGCTCCTACGAGCAGTACTTC CASSQGRVSSYEQYF
. TRBJ1-1 few TRBV12-3/TRBV12-4 TGTGCCAGCAGTTTACGCATTTCTGAAGCTTTCTTT CASSLRISEAFF
TRBD1 TRBJ1-4 few TRBV7-2 TGTGCCAGCAGCCGGGACAGTCATAATGAAAAACTGTTTTTT CASSRDSHNEKLFF
TRBD1 TRBJ1-1 many TRBV29-1 TGCAGCGTTGGTTTCCGGGACAGGGGCCAAGCTTTCTTT CSVGFRDRGQAFF
. TRBJ1-2 many TRBV12-3/TRBV12-4 TGTGCCAGCAGTCATCCGGGGAGGGGAGGAGGCTACACCTTC CASSHPGRGGGYTF
. TRBJ2-5 many TRBV10-3 TGTGCCATCAGTGAGGGAGGGATCGAGACCCAGTACTTC CAISEGGIETQYF
. TRBJ2-1 many TRBV9 TGTGCCAGCAGCGTGAGGGCGCCGGGGTACAATGAGCAGTTCTTC CASSVRAPGYNEQFF
TRBD1 TRBJ1-5 . TRBV19 TGTGCCAGTAGTATCGGGACAGGGGCATTTCAGCCCCAGCATTTT CASSIGTGAFQPQHF
. TRBJ1-5 few TRBV27 TGTGCCAGCAGCCCACTCCAGCTGTCCCACAATCAGCCCCAGCATTTT CASSPLQLSHNQPQHF
. TRBJ1-1 many TRBV2 TGTGCCAGCAGTGCAAGGGTCGGACGGGTGAACACTGAAGCTTTCTTT CASSARVGRVNTEAFF
. TRBJ2-1 few TRBV27 TGTGCCAGCAGTTTCCGCGGTGATGAGCAGTTCTTC CASSFRGDEQFF
TRBD2 TRBJ2-1 many TRBV7-6 TGTGCCAGCAGCACCATGAGCGGGAGTAATCCCACTGAGCAGTTCTTC CASSTMSGSNPTEQFF
. TRBJ2-5 many TRBV2 TGTGCCAGCAGTGAAGGATCCTCCTCAGGAGAGACCCAGTACTTC CASSEGSSSGETQYF
TRBD1 TRBJ1-6 . TRBV6-5 TGTGCCAGCAGTTACATTGGACAGGGGTCACCCCTCCACTTT CASSYIGQGSPLHF
. TRBJ2-4 many TRBV11-2 TGTGCCAGCAGCTTAGTGGCGGAAAACATTCAGTACTTC CASSLVAENIQYF
. TRBJ2-1 few TRBV12-3/TRBV12-4 TGTGCCAGCACTGGGAGGTATGAGCAGTTCTTC CASTGRYEQFF
TRBD1 TRBJ2-1 many TRBV11-3 TGTGCCAGCAGCTTAGGAAGGGGACAGGGGGCTGTCGATGAGCAGTTCTTC CASSLGRGQGAVDEQFF
. TRBJ1-5 . TRBV7-8 TGTGCCAGCAGCTTAGAACAGAGGCTGGGCAATCAGCCCCAGCATTTT CASSLEQRLGNQPQHF
. TRBJ2-3 many TRBV12-5 TGTGCTAGTGGTTTGCTAAACACAGATACGCAGTATTTT CASGLLNTDTQYF
TRBD1 TRBJ2-1 . TRBV4-3 TGCGCCAGCAGCCAAGGGACAGGGTCCTACAATGAGCAGTTCTTC CASSQGTGSYNEQFF
TRBD2 TRBJ2-3 few TRBV6-2/TRBV6-3 TGTGCCAGCAAACCTAGCGGGAGAGGAACAGATACGCAGTATTTT CASKPSGRGTDTQYF